This T cell receptor beta chain comes out of a study of cytomegalovirus exposure and HLA in healthy donors. This clone appeared once. V shed 6 bases and J shed 6 bases, with 18 bases lying between them. The germline V gene has CDR1 SGHDN and CDR2 FVKESK. The CDR3 length is 14 residues. The primer mix had 60 Vbeta and 13 Jbeta primers. Clones were read by immunoSEQ multiplex PCR, and TCRdb kept only the in-frame ones, dropping some. The sample lists 160,000 or so clones, roughly 82% occurring once. What was sequenced was PBMCs. The rearrangement joins TRBV14 to TRBJ2-7; the D gene is possibly TRBD1 (6 bases). The TCR originated in a woman aged 45-65 years in good health and CMV-seropositive. In nucleotides, the CDR3 is TGTGCCAGCAGACCGAGGGGAATGACAGGCGAGCAGTACTTC. Encoded protein: CASRPRGMTGEQYF. Filled out from reference TRBV14 and TRBJ2-7, the complete variable domain reads EAGVTQFPSHSVIEKGQTVTLRCDPISGHDNLYWYRRVMGKEIKFLLHFVKESKQDESGMPNNRFLAERTGGTYSTLKVQPAELEDSGVYFCASRPRGMTGEQYFGPGTRLTVT.